Below are 26 T cell receptor beta chains sequenced from a single sample in a study of CD8+ T cells in alopecia areata. Sorting separated CD25+CD127- cells from the CD4+ cells of about five patients. RNA extraction and reverse transcription yielded cDNA as sequencing template. Repertoires were generated with immunoSEQ multiplex PCR, while TCRdb's copy carries only in-frame clones and drops some. The data show 30,000 to 45,000 clones, with more than 50% seen just once and more than 1.5% held by the top ten. The sequencing input was CD4+ Tregs sorted from blood. These receptors all come from a human donor with alopecia areata.

The chain links TRBV19 to TRBJ2-7, with D unresolved. The CDR3 loop spans 13 amino acids. From germline, CDR1 is LNHDA and CDR2 SQIVND (reference sequence). V was pared by 5 bases and J by 2 bases, with 10 bases between. This CDR3 is CASSGRTAYEQYF. CDR3 in DNA: TGTGCCAGTAGTGGCAGGACCGCCTACGAGCAGTACTTC. The entire variable domain, with the rest obtained from reference TRBV19 and TRBJ2-7, is as follows: DGGITQSPKYLFRKEGQNVTLSCEQNLNHDAMYWYRQDPGQGLRLIYYSQIVNDFQKGDIAEGYSVSREKKESFPLTVTSAQKNPTAFYLCASSGRTAYEQYFGPGTRLTVT.

This clone was counted a single time. The V call is TRBV2, the J call TRBJ2-4; D may be TRBD1 (5 bases). The V end was cut by 7 bases, the J end by 1 base, with 8 bases between. In germline, CDR1 is SNHLY, CDR2 FYNNEI. CDR3 length equals 13 residues. CDR3 protein: CASKKGAKNIQYF. The CDR3 DNA reads TGTGCCAGCAAAAAGGGGGCCAAAAACATTCAGTACTTC.

This chain links TRBV27 with TRBJ1-5; 11 positions agree with TRBD1. The CDR3 spans 15 residues. J gave up 9 bases and V 6 bases, and 10 bases lay outside the gene matches. In germline, CDR1 is MNHEY, CDR2 SMNVEV (reference sequence). CDR3 sequence reads: CASRFKDRGHWPQHF. The DNA for the CDR3 is TGTGCCAGCAGATTTAAGGACAGGGGGCATTGGCCCCAGCATTTT.

CDR3 amino acids: CASSLAARVRTDTQYF. The CDR3 DNA follows: TGTGCCAGCAGCTTGGCGGCGCGGGTGAGGACAGATACGCAGTATTTT. V gene TRBV5-5 combines with J gene TRBJ2-3, with D tentatively TRBD2 (5 bases). Trimming removed 0 bases at V and 3 bases at J, with 14 bases between. Germline lookup yields CDR1 SGHKS and CDR2 YYEKEE (reference sequence). There are 16 residues in the CDR3.

By share, this clone ranks as medium-sized. This chain connects TRBV5-1 to TRBJ2-7, with D possibly being TRBD1 or TRBD2 (5 bases each). Germline lookup yields CDR1 SGHRS and CDR2 YFSETQ. The CDR3 covers 12 residues. V was cut by 0 bases and J by 6 bases, with 7 bases left in between. The CDR3 protein is CASSLDGAEQYF. Written as DNA, the CDR3 is TGCGCCAGCAGCTTGGACGGGGCCGAGCAGTACTTC.

In this sample, this clone turned up a few times. The chain couples TRBV29-1 to TRBJ1-2; D not certain. Between the trimmed V and J ends, which lost 1 base and 1 base, there was a span of 4 bases. The CDR3 is 12 amino acids. CDR1 and CDR2 (germline): SQVTM, ANQGSEA. The CDR3 here is CSVEGSNYGYTF. In nucleotides, the CDR3 is TGCAGCGTTGAAGGCAGTAACTATGGCTACACCTTC.

This clone was seen only a few times. The rearrangement joins TRBV6-6 to TRBJ1-6; 11 nucleotides agree with TRBD1. The CDR3 consists of 15 residues. V lost 6 bases and J lost 6; bases outside the gene matches: 4. Germline V gene data show CDR1 as MNHNY and CDR2 as SVGAGI (reference sequence). The CDR3 region has the DNA TGTGCCAGCAGGCCGGACAGGGGGCTTAATTCACCCCTCCACTTT. This sequence encodes CASRPDRGLNSPLHF.

The genes are TRBV5-1 and TRBJ1-1, with D possibly being TRBD1 (5 bases). The CDR3 consists of 15 residues. Looked up from germline, CDR1 is SGHRS and CDR2 is YFSETQ. The V end was cut by 4 bases, the J end by 4 bases, with 17 bases between. The CDR3 nucleotides read TGCGCCAGCAGCCAAACCGGTACAAGGGGCACTGAAGCTTTCTTT. This translates into CASSQTGTRGTEAFF. Full variable domain (remainder filled in from reference TRBV5-1 and TRBJ1-1): KAGVTQTPRYLIKTRGQQVTLSCSPISGHRSVSWYQQTPGQGLQFLFEYFSETQRNKGNFPGRFSGRQFSNSRSEMNVSTLELGDSALYLCASSQTGTRGTEAFFGQGTRLTVV.

The chain has TRBV5-1 and TRBJ2-3; TRBD1 agrees at 7 bases. The V and J ends lost 3 bases and 2 bases, in that order; junction bases with no gene match: 3. The CDR3 is 14 residues long. Germline assignment: CDR1 SGHRS and CDR2 YFSETQ. In nucleotides, the CDR3 is TGCGCCAGCAGCTCGGGACAGCCCACAGATACGCAGTATTTT. It is translated as CASSSGQPTDTQYF.

CDR3 in amino acids: CASIGSLYQETQYF. CDR3 in DNA: TGTGCCAGCATCGGCAGTCTGTACCAAGAGACCCAGTACTTC. The chain combines TRBV6-1 with TRBJ2-5; D not resolved. The CDR3 is 14 amino acids. Trimming stripped 7 bases from V and 0 bases from J, with 12 bases between. Per the germline V gene, CDR1 is MNHNS and CDR2 is SASEGT.

V gene TRBV5-1 combines with J gene TRBJ1-5, with D hard to call. The germline V gene encodes CDR1 SGHRS and CDR2 YFSETQ. The V end was cut by 4 bases, the J end by 2 bases, with 13 bases between. The CDR3 length is 15 residues. CDR3 loop: CASSLDPAGNQPQHF. Written as DNA, the CDR3 is TGCGCCAGCAGCCTCGATCCCGCCGGCAATCAGCCCCAGCATTTT.

The rearrangement joins TRBV28 to TRBJ2-2; TRBD2 matches at 15 bases. In germline, CDR1 is MDHEN, CDR2 SYDVKM. This CDR3 has 18 residues. The ends lost 3 bases at V and 5 bases at J; junction bases unmatched: 7. CDR3 coding DNA: TGTGCCAGCAGTTTCACGGGACTAGCGGGGGGCGGAACCGGGGAGCTGTTTTTT. Encoded protein: CASSFTGLAGGGTGELFF.

This sequence joins TRBV27 and TRBJ2-5; D is undetermined. The germline V gene encodes CDR1 MNHEY and CDR2 SMNVEV (reference sequence). This CDR3 spans 13 amino acids. Trimming cost V 6 bases and J 3 bases, with 11 bases left between them. The CDR3 DNA is TGTGCCAGCAGATATAACAATGAAGAGACCCAGTACTTC. Translating gives CASRYNNEETQYF.

The chain recombines TRBV10-3 with TRBJ2-1; D is unclear. Germline lookup yields CDR1 ENHRY and CDR2 SYGVKD. The CDR3 covers 12 residues. V lost 5 bases and J lost 8, with 10 bases in between. The CDR3 coding sequence is TGTGCCATCAGTCGTTTAGTTGATGAGCAGTTCTTC. Its protein product is CAISRLVDEQFF.

The J gene is TRBJ2-7, the V gene TRBV5-1, with D perhaps matching TRBD2 (5 bases). This CDR3 comprises 16 residues. CDR1 and CDR2 (germline): SGHRS, YFSETQ. V shed 2 bases and J shed 3 bases, with 18 bases lying between them. Here the CDR3 reads CASSFGEGRSNYEQYF. The CDR3 nucleotides are TGCGCCAGCAGCTTCGGAGAGGGAAGGAGTAACTACGAGCAGTACTTC. The full variable domain, completed using reference TRBV5-1 and TRBJ2-7, is KAGVTQTPRYLIKTRGQQVTLSCSPISGHRSVSWYQQTPGQGLQFLFEYFSETQRNKGNFPGRFSGRQFSNSRSEMNVSTLELGDSALYLCASSFGEGRSNYEQYFGPGTRLTVT.

This rearrangement joins TRBV4-3 to TRBJ2-3; D is undetermined. This CDR3 comprises 13 residues. Germline CDR1 is LGHNA and CDR2 is YSLEER. V was cut by 0 bases and J by 6 bases, with 7 bases left in between. The CDR3, as DNA: TGCGCCAGCAGCCAAGATTGGCGGGATACGCAGTATTTT. It specifies CASSQDWRDTQYF.

This clone has a handful of counts. The CDR3 bases are TGTGCCAGCAGCCAGACAGGGTCTGGAAACACCATATATTTT. Protein: CASSQTGSGNTIYF. The chain is built from TRBV14 and TRBJ1-3, with 7 bases fitting TRBD1. CDR1 SGHDN and CDR2 FVKESK come from the germline V gene. V lost 3 bases to trimming and J lost 1 base; unmatched junction nucleotides: 0. This CDR3 has 14 residues. The whole variable domain, filled in from reference TRBV14 and TRBJ1-3, reads EAGVTQFPSHSVIEKGQTVTLRCDPISGHDNLYWYRRVMGKEIKFLLHFVKESKQDESGMPNNRFLAERTGGTYSTLKVQPAELEDSGVYFCASSQTGSGNTIYFGEGSWLTVV.

The chain recombines TRBV6-5 with TRBJ2-1, with D possibly TRBD2 on 6 matching bases. The CDR3 contains 15 residues. V lost 7 bases and J lost 7, with 20 bases in between. CDR1 and CDR2 (germline): MNHEY, SVGAGI. CDR3 in amino acids: CASKRSEGPRNEQFF. CDR3 bases: TGTGCCAGCAAAAGGTCGGAGGGCCCACGAAATGAGCAGTTCTTC.

This rearrangement joins TRBV19 to TRBJ2-1, with TRBD2 matching 8 bases. The CDR3 consists of 16 residues. Germline V lookup: CDR1 LNHDA, CDR2 SQIVND (reference sequence). The V segment lost 5 bases and the J segment 6 bases; nucleotides outside the gene matches: 12. The CDR3: CASSPSYLAGGNEQFF. In DNA form, the CDR3 reads TGTGCCAGTAGTCCTAGCTACCTAGCGGGTGGCAATGAGCAGTTCTTC.

The chain has TRBV6-1 and TRBJ2-5; 13 bases fit TRBD2. Germline CDR1 is MNHNS and CDR2 is SASEGT. Losses at the gene ends were 11 bases for V and 5 bases for J; bases not matched to a gene: 5. CDR3 length: 13 residues. This CDR3 reads CAGRLAGGETQYF. As DNA, the CDR3 is TGTGCCGGAAGACTAGCGGGAGGCGAGACCCAGTACTTC.

This chain uses TRBV7-9 with TRBJ1-2; 8 positions agree with TRBD1. Germline trimming cut 5 bases from V and 4 bases from J; bases unmatched to any gene: 9. Germline CDR1 reads SEHNR; CDR2 reads FQNEAQ (reference sequence). This CDR3 spans 15 amino acids. The CDR3 region is CASSRTGGEGYGYTF. CDR3 bases: TGTGCCAGCAGCCGAACAGGGGGGGAAGGCTATGGCTACACCTTC. Variable domain in full (rest from reference TRBV7-9 and TRBJ1-2): DTGVSQNPRHKITKRGQNVTFRCDPISEHNRLYWYRQTLGQGPEFLTYFQNEAQLEKSRLLSDRFSAERPKGSFSTLEIQRTEQGDSAMYLCASSRTGGEGYGYTFGSGTRLTVV.

For the CDR3, the DNA is TGTGCCAGCAGTGTCGGCGGGGGTGTTGAGACCCAGTACTTC. Its translation: CASSVGGGVETQYF. This chain uses TRBV2 with TRBJ2-5; TRBD2 agrees at 7 bases. Looked up from germline, CDR1 is SNHLY and CDR2 is FYNNEI. V trimming: 4 bases; J trimming: 5 bases; junction bases outside the gene matches: 7. CDR3 length: 14 residues.

This sequence joins TRBV25-1 and TRBJ2-4, with D possibly being TRBD1 or TRBD2 (5 bases each). Looked up from germline, CDR1 is MGHDK and CDR2 is SYGVNS. This CDR3 is 15 amino acids long. The germline V and J ends were trimmed by 10 bases and 9 bases, with 25 bases remaining between them. The CDR3 DNA is TGTGCCACCTCCGGGACCTCCGAAAAAAGGGGCATTCAGTACTTC. Protein product: CATSGTSEKRGIQYF.

This chain links TRBV28 with TRBJ2-1; no firm D call. This CDR3 contains 13 residues. The germline V gene has CDR1 MDHEN and CDR2 SYDVKM. The V gene lost 4 bases and the J gene lost 6 bases, with 10 bases spanning the gap. The CDR3 region has the DNA TGTGCCAGCAGTTCTCGCAGGCCCAATGAGCAGTTCTTC. Amino acid sequence: CASSSRRPNEQFF.

This chain joins TRBV19 and TRBJ2-3, with 12 positions matching TRBD2. The CDR3 has 15 amino acids. Per germline, CDR1 LNHDA and CDR2 SQIVND (reference sequence). V dropped 6 bases and J dropped 4; count of bases not matched to a gene: 5. The CDR3 DNA sequence: TGTGCCAGTAGCCTACTAGCGGGGGGATCAGATACGCAGTATTTT. This sequence encodes CASSLLAGGSDTQYF.

The CDR3 reads CASVAAGGPRRDIQYF. The CDR3 nucleotides are TGTGCCAGCGTTGCGGCGGGAGGGCCTCGGAGGGACATTCAGTACTTC. The V and J genes are TRBV28 and TRBJ2-4; TRBD2 matches 9 bases. V lost 8 bases, J lost 8 bases, and 16 bases stayed unmatched. The length of the CDR3 is 16 residues. The V gene's germline CDR1 is MDHEN and CDR2 SYDVKM.